The 18 T cell receptor beta chains below come from one sample, sequenced in a study of blood T cell repertoires in COVID-19. Clones were read by immunoSEQ multiplex PCR, and TCRdb kept only the in-frame ones, dropping some. The table has a few hundred thousand clones, about 91% seen once. Source material: peripheral blood. The receptor source for this set is an older woman with acute or convalescent COVID-19.

CDR3 in amino acids: CASRPQRDLDTQYF. Here the CDR3 DNA reads TGTGCCAGCAGACCGCAGCGGGATTTAGATACGCAGTATTTT. This rearrangement joins TRBV28 to TRBJ2-3, with 7 bases matching TRBD2. J gave up 5 bases and V 6 bases, and 8 bases lay outside the gene matches. This CDR3 contains 14 residues. Germline values: CDR1 MDHEN, CDR2 SYDVKM.

To note about this clone: Germline and junction disagree at one end, which may indicate a read error. This chain links TRBV5-6 with TRBJ2-7; weak D call: TRBD1 (6 bases). The germline V gene encodes CDR1 SGHDT and CDR2 YYEEEE. The CDR3 contains 13 residues. The CDR3 loop reads CASSKDSRTPGNF. The DNA for the CDR3 is TGTGCCAGCAGCAAGGACAGTAGAACCCCCGGGAACTTC.

CDR3 nucleotides: TGTGCCAGCTCCCAAAACCAGGGGAGCGGGGAGCTGTTTTTT. This sequence encodes CASSQNQGSGELFF. V gene TRBV18 combines with J gene TRBJ2-2; possibly TRBD1 for D (6 bases). This CDR3 has 14 amino acids. Germline-derived CDR1 and CDR2 are KGHSH and LQKENI. Trimming stripped 6 bases from V and 7 bases from J, with 15 bases between.

The chain has TRBV3-1 (or the pseudogene TRBV3-2) and TRBJ2-7; TRBD1 aligns across 8 bases. Trimming at V came to 5 bases and at J to 2 bases, leaving 8 bases not matched to a gene. The V gene's germline CDR1 is LGHDT and CDR2 YNNKEL (reference sequence). The CDR3 covers 15 residues. The CDR3 DNA reads TGTGCCAGCAGCTCCGACAGGGGCCGCACCTACGAGCAGTACTTC. Protein product: CASSSDRGRTYEQYF.

The rearrangement joins TRBV7-9 to TRBJ1-2; D gene uncertain. Germline V CDR1 and CDR2: SEHNR, FQNEAQ (reference sequence). The CDR3 runs to 12 residues. The V gene lost 5 bases and the J gene lost 0 bases, with 4 bases spanning the gap. The CDR3 nucleotides are TGTGCCAGCAGCCTTCCTAACTATGGCTACACCTTC. This gives the protein CASSLPNYGYTF.

The chain has TRBV12-3 or TRBV12-4 and TRBJ1-2; D is ambiguous. Trimming took 10 bases from V and 4 from J, leaving 16 bases between them. The CDR3 has 13 residues. The CDR3: CATHNTPFYGYTF. DNA for the CDR3: TGTGCCACCCACAACACCCCGTTCTATGGCTACACCTTC.

The V call is TRBV4-2, the J call TRBJ2-7; TRBD2 matches 8 bases. Germline CDR1 is LGHNA and CDR2 is YNFKEQ. With V trimmed by 0 bases and J by 4 bases, 14 bases remained unmatched. The CDR3 totals 18 residues. The CDR3 loop is CASSQDGGRAGGSYEQYF. CDR3 sequence (DNA): TGTGCCAGCAGCCAAGATGGGGGAAGGGCGGGAGGATCGTACGAGCAGTACTTC.

The chain is built from TRBV9 and TRBJ2-1; 9 bases map to TRBD2. The V and J ends lost 0 bases and 5 bases, in that order; junction bases with no gene match: 6. The CDR3 sequence is 16 residues long. Germline V CDR1 and CDR2: SGDLS, YYNGEE. The CDR3 coding sequence is TGTGCCAGCAGCGTAGGCGGGAGGGCCATTGACAATGAGCAGTTCTTC. Protein: CASSVGGRAIDNEQFF.

V is TRBV7-9 and J is TRBJ2-1; 7 positions agree with TRBD2. Germline V gene sequence: CDR1 SEHNR, CDR2 FQNEAQ (reference sequence). J was trimmed by 7 bases and V by 0 bases; bases with no gene match: 6. The CDR3 is 15 residues long. CDR3 bases: TGTGCCAGCAGCTTAGCGGTGGCGGGAGTGAATGAGCAGTTCTTC. Translating gives CASSLAVAGVNEQFF.

This clone was counted a single time. The chain joins TRBV3-1 (or the pseudogene TRBV3-2) to TRBJ1-3; weak D call: TRBD1 (5 bases). The CDR3 length is 16 residues. Germline V gene lookup returns CDR1 LGHDT and CDR2 YNNKEL (reference sequence). V was pared by 4 bases and J by 0 bases, with 13 bases between. The CDR3 is CASSPNGGISGNTIYF. The DNA of the CDR3 is TGTGCCAGCAGCCCAAATGGGGGGATCTCTGGAAACACCATATATTTT.

This chain connects TRBV11-2 to TRBJ2-1, with 9 nucleotides matching TRBD2. Trimming cost V 3 bases and J 9 bases; bases outside gene matches: 9. The V gene's germline CDR1 is SGHAT and CDR2 FQNNGV. The CDR3 totals 15 residues. The CDR3 nucleotides are TGTGCCAGCAGCTTTGGTAGCGGGAGTTTGGGTGAGCAGTTCTTC. Amino acids: CASSFGSGSLGEQFF. The full variable domain, completed using reference TRBV11-2 and TRBJ2-1, is EAGVAQSPRYKIIEKRQSVAFWCNPISGHATLYWYQQILGQGPKLLIQFQNNGVVDDSQLPKDRFSAERLKGVDSTLKIQPAKLEDSAVYLCASSFGSGSLGEQFFGPGTRLTVL.

This chain joins TRBV3-1 (or the pseudogene TRBV3-2) and TRBJ1-5; 7 bases are a match to TRBD1. The germline gives CDR1 LGHDT, CDR2 YNNKEL (reference sequence). V dropped 2 bases and J dropped 0; count of bases not matched to a gene: 16. This CDR3 is built from 20 residues. The DNA for the CDR3 is TGTGCCAGCAGCCAAAAAGTGGGGGGTACAGGGGATTGTAGCAATCAGCCCCAGCATTTT. As protein: CASSQKVGGTGDCSNQPQHF.

The J gene is TRBJ2-3, the V gene TRBV18; 8 bases align to TRBD2. The V and J ends lost 4 bases and 4 bases, in that order; junction bases with no gene match: 7. This CDR3 is built from 15 residues. Germline V gives CDR1 KGHSH, CDR2 LQKENI. CDR3 nucleotide sequence: TGTGCCAGCTCACGAACGAGCGGGGGCTCAGATACGCAGTATTTT. Its translation: CASSRTSGGSDTQYF.

The chain joins TRBV19 to TRBJ1-6, with D possibly TRBD1 on 6 matching bases. Germline assignment: CDR1 LNHDA and CDR2 SQIVND (reference sequence). The germline V and J ends were trimmed by 6 bases and 8 bases, with 17 bases remaining between them. The CDR3 has 15 residues. The DNA of the CDR3 is TGTGCCAGTAGATCGGCACAGGGAGTTGATTCACCCCTCCACTTT. It yields the protein CASRSAQGVDSPLHF.

This sequence joins TRBV28 and TRBJ1-4; 7 bases agree with TRBD1. Germline V lookup: CDR1 MDHEN, CDR2 SYDVKM. This CDR3 is 15 amino acids long. Trimming removed 4 bases from V and 5 bases from J; junction bases left unmatched: 7. As DNA, the CDR3 is TGTGCCAGCAGTTCCCACGGGACAGTGAATGAAAAACTGTTTTTT. Translating gives CASSSHGTVNEKLFF.

V gene TRBV24-1 combines with J gene TRBJ1-4; D perhaps matches TRBD1 (6 bases). V lost 9 bases, J lost 8 bases, and 21 bases lay in between. The CDR3 is 15 residues long. The V gene's germline CDR1 is KGHDR and CDR2 SFDVKD. The DNA for the CDR3 is TGTGCCACCTCAGGAGAACTGGGGGCGGAAGAAAAACTGTTTTTT. As protein: CATSGELGAEEKLFF.

The chain links TRBV5-1 to TRBJ2-2; 8 positions match TRBD1. CDR1 is SGHRS and CDR2 is YFSETQ in the germline V gene. V trimming: 3 bases; J trimming: 2 bases; junction bases outside the gene matches: 6. The CDR3 has 16 residues. CDR3 sequence: CASSYRDRTNTGELFF. The DNA for the CDR3 is TGCGCCAGCAGCTACCGGGACAGGACTAACACCGGGGAGCTGTTTTTT.

This clone appeared a single time. The chain recombines TRBV5-1 with TRBJ2-7; 7 nucleotides match TRBD1. V was pared by 2 bases and J by 4 bases, with 15 bases of the junction left unmatched. The CDR3 runs 17 residues. Germline V CDR1 and CDR2: SGHRS, YFSETQ. CDR3 bases: TGCGCCAGCAGCTTAAGGTCCGGGACAGCTGGCTCGTACGAGCAGTACTTC. Protein: CASSLRSGTAGSYEQYF.